This TCR beta chain came from a study of T cell responses to AZD1222 COVID-19 vaccine. Findings and caveats of the study: None of the repertoires were sampled until the peak T cell response had passed. Regions left unmutated in variants are reportedly the target of nearly half of spike-specific TCRs. Only six individuals given AZD1222 were seropositive at baseline.

Sequencing was performed with immunoSEQ multiplex PCR; in TCRdb, only in-frame clones are kept and a portion is missing. The repertoire holds 90,000 to 150,000 clones, approximately 86% seen once, with around 3% in the top ten. Second-dose timings of about 4 or about 12 weeks were pooled. Germline trimming cut 3 bases from V and 0 bases from J; bases unmatched to any gene: 1. This CDR3 spans 15 amino acids. Germline values: CDR1 KGHSH, CDR2 LQKENI. In regard to this clone: Antigen specificity is unknown.

The chain couples TRBV18 to TRBJ2-2; 7 bases are a match to TRBD1. The sequencing here drew on peripheral blood, taken 28 days after the second AZD1222 dose. This clonotype was sampled from an adult who received the AZD1222 COVID-19 vaccine. The CDR3 sequence is CASSPGTANTGELFF. The DNA of the CDR3 is TGTGCCAGCTCACCGGGGACAGCGAACACCGGGGAGCTGTTTTTT.